This T cell receptor beta chain comes out of a study of cytomegalovirus exposure and HLA in healthy donors. Study as a whole: Across more than 350 genotyped donors, around 80% landed in the Caucasian-associated ancestry cluster. Study-wide findings and caveats: Association of a missense DCLRE1C variant with TCR beta V- and J-gene trimming was reported in a later analysis. A highly shared variant cluster was judged a likely technical artifact. HLA alleles showed associations with roughly 17,000 TCR beta sequences in a later analysis, at a 0.05 false discovery rate.

This clone was recorded only once. Its specificity is unknown. Primers included in the PCR were 60 Vbeta and 13 Jbeta primers. TCRdb keeps only in-frame clones here, not all; method: immunoSEQ multiplex PCR. The sample comprises approximately 130,000 clones, around two thirds of which are singletons, and roughly 2.5% rests with the top ten. Sequences were obtained from PBMCs. This receptor was obtained from a middle-aged woman in good health and CMV-seronegative.

CDR3 amino acids: CASSSRGGTGELFF. The CDR3 nucleotides are TGTGCCAGCAGTTCTCGAGGCGGCACCGGGGAGCTGTTTTTT. The gene calls are TRBV2 and TRBJ2-2; no firm D call. The germline gives CDR1 SNHLY, CDR2 FYNNEI. The CDR3 spans 14 residues. The V end lost 5 bases, the J end lost 4 bases, and 11 bases lay between the germline ends.